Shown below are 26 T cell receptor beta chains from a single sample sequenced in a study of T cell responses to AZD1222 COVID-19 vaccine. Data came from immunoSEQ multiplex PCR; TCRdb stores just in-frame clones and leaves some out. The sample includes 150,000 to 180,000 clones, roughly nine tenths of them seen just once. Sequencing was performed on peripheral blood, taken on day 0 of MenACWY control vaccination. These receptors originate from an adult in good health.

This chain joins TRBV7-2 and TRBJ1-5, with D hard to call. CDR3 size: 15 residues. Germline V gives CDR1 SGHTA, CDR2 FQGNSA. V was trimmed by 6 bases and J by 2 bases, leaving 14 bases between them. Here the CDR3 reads CASRLDVGGNQPQHF. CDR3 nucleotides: TGTGCCAGCAGGCTAGATGTGGGTGGCAATCAGCCCCAGCATTTT.

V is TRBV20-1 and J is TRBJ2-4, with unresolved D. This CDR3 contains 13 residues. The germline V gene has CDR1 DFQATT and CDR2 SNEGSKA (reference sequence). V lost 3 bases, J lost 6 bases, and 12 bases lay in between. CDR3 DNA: TGCAGTGCTAGTTCCGGGCCGGGAAACATTCAGTACTTC. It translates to CSASSGPGNIQYF.

The CDR3 DNA follows: TGTGCCAGCTCACCATGGGCGGACCCTAACTATGGCTACACCTTC. Protein product: CASSPWADPNYGYTF. The V and J genes are TRBV18 and TRBJ1-2; D is undetermined. CDR1 and CDR2 (germline): KGHSH, LQKENI. The CDR3 length is 15 residues. Deletions cut 2 bases from V and 0 bases from J, with 10 bases between.

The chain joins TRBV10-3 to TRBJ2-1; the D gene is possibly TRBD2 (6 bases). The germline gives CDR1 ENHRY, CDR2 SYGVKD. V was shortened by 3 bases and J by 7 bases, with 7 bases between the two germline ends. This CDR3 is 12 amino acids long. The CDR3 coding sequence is TGTGCCATCAGTGATCTAGCGAATGAGCAGTTCTTC. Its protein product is CAISDLANEQFF.

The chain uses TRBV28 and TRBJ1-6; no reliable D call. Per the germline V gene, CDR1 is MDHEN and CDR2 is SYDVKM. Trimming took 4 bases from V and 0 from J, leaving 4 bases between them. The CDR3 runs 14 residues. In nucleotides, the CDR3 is TGTGCCAGCAGTTACAGCTCCTATAATTCACCCCTCCACTTT. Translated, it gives CASSYSSYNSPLHF. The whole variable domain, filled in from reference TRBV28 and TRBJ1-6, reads DVKVTQSSRYLVKRTGEKVFLECVQDMDHENMFWYRQDPGLGLRLIYFSYDVKMKEKGDIPEGYSVSREKKERFSLILESASTNQTSMYLCASSYSSYNSPLHFGNGTRLTVT.

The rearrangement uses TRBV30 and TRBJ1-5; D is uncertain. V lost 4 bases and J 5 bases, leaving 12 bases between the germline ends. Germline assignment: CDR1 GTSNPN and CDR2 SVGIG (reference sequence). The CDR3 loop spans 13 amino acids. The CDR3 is CAWTLGLDQPQHF. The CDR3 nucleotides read TGTGCCTGGACTCTCGGACTGGATCAGCCCCAGCATTTT.

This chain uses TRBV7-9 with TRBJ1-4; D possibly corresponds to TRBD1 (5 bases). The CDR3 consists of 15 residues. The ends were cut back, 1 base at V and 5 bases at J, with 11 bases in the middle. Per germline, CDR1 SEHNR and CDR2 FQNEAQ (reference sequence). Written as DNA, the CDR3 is TGTGCCAGCAGCTTAGGACAGCCCGCAAATGAAAAACTGTTTTTT. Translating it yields CASSLGQPANEKLFF.

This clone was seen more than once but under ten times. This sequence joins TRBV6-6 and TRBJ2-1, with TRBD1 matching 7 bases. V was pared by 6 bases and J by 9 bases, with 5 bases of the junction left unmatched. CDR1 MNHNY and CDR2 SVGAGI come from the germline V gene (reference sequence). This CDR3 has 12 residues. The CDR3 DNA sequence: TGTGCCAGCAGGGGGACAGTCGGTGAGCAGTTCTTC. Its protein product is CASRGTVGEQFF.

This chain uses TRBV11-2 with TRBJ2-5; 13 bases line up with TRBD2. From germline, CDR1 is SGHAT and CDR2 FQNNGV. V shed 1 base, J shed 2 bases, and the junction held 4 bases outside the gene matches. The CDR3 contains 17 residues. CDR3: CASSLGLAGGKQETQYF. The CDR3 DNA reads TGTGCCAGCAGCTTAGGACTAGCGGGAGGCAAACAAGAGACCCAGTACTTC.

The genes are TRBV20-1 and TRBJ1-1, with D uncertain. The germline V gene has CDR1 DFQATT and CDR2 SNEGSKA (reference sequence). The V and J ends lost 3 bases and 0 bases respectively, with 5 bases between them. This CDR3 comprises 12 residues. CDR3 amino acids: CSASTVNTEAFF. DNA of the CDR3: TGCAGTGCTAGTACAGTGAACACTGAAGCTTTCTTT.

CDR3 in DNA: TGTGCCAGCAGTGCGCTAGCAGGACTAGCCAAAAACATTCAGTACTTC. This translates into CASSALAGLAKNIQYF. The chain uses TRBV2 and TRBJ2-4, with D perhaps TRBD2 (5 bases). The CDR3 has 16 residues. The V end lost 4 bases, the J end lost 0 bases, and 13 bases lay between the germline ends. The germline gives CDR1 SNHLY, CDR2 FYNNEI.

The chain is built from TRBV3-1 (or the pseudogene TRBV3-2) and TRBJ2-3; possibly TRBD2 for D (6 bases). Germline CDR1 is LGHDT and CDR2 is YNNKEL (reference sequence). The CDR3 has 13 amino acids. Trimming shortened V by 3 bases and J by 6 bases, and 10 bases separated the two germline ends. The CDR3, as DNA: TGTGCCAGCAGCCAGACTGGAGGGGATACGCAGTATTTT. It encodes CASSQTGGDTQYF.

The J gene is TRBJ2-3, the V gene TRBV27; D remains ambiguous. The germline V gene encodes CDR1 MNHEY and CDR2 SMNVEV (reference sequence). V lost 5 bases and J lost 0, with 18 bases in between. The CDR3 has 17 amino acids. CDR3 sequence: CASSLRWSPTSTDTQYF. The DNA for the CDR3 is TGTGCCAGCAGTCTACGGTGGAGCCCTACTAGCACAGATACGCAGTATTTT.

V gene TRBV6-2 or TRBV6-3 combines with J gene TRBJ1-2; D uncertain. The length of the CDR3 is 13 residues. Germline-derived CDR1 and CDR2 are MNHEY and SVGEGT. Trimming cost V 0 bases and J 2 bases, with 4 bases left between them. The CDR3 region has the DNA TGTGCCAGCAGTTACTCCGACAACTATGGCTACACCTTC. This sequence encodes CASSYSDNYGYTF.

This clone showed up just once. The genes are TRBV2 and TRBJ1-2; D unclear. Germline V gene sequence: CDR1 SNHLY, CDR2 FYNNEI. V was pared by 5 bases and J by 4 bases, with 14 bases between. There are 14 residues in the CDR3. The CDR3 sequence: CASSTPTVTYGYTF. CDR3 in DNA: TGTGCCAGCAGTACCCCGACGGTAACCTATGGCTACACCTTC.

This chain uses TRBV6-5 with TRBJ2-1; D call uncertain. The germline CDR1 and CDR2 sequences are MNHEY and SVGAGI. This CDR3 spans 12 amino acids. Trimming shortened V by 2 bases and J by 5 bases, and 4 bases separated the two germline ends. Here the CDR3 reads CASSYKNNEQFF. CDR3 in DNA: TGTGCCAGCAGTTACAAGAACAATGAGCAGTTCTTC.

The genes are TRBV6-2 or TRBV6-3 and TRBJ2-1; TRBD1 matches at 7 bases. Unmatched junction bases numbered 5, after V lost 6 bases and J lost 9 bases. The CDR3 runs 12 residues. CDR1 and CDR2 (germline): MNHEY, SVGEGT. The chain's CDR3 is CASSRTGLEQFF. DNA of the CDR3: TGTGCCAGCAGCCGGACAGGTCTTGAGCAGTTCTTC.

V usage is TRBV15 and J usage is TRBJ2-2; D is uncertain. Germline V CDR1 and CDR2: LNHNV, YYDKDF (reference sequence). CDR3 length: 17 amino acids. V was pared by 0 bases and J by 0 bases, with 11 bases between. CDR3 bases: TGTGCCACCAGCAGAGATCCCCAGGCTACGAACACCGGGGAGCTGTTTTTT. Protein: CATSRDPQATNTGELFF.

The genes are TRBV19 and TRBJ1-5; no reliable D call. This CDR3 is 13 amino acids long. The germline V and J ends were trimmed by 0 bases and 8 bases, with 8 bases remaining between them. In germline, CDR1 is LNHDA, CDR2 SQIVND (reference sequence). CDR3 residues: CASSIDLGEPQHF. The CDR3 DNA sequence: TGTGCCAGTAGTATAGATCTCGGGGAGCCCCAGCATTTT. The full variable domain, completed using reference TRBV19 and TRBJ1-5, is DGGITQSPKYLFRKEGQNVTLSCEQNLNHDAMYWYRQDPGQGLRLIYYSQIVNDFQKGDIAEGYSVSREKKESFPLTVTSAQKNPTAFYLCASSIDLGEPQHFGDGTRLSIL.

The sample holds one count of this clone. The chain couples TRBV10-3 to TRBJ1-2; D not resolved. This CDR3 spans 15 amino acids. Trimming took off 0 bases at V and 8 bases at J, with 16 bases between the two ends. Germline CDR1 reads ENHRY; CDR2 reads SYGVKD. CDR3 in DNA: TGTGCCATCAGTGAGTCAAGGGTCGTTAAGGGCGGCTACACCTTC. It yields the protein CAISESRVVKGGYTF.

The CDR3 here is CASSYGRVGEKLFF. Written as DNA, the CDR3 is TGTGCCAGCAGTTACGGCCGGGTCGGCGAAAAACTGTTTTTT. V gene TRBV6-5 combines with J gene TRBJ1-4; D call uncertain. This CDR3 has 14 amino acids. Between the trimmed V and J ends, which lost 2 bases and 8 bases, there was a span of 12 bases. The germline V gene has CDR1 MNHEY and CDR2 SVGAGI.

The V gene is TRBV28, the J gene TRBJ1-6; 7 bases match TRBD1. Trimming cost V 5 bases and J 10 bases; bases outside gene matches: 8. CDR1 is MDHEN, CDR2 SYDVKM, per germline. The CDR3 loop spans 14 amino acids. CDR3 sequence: CASSTQGMESPLHF. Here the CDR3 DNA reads TGTGCCAGCAGTACACAGGGGATGGAGTCACCCCTCCACTTT.

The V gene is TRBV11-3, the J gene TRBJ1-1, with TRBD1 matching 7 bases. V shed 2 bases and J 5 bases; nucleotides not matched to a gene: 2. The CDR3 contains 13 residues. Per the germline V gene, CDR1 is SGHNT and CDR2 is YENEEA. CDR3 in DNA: TGTGCCAGCAGCTTAAACAGGGGAACTGAAGCTTTCTTT. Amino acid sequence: CASSLNRGTEAFF.

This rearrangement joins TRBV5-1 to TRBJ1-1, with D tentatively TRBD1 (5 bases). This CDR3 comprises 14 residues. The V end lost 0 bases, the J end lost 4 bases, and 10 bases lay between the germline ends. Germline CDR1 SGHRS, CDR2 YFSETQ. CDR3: CASSLVPGSTEAFF. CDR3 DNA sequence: TGCGCCAGCAGCTTGGTCCCAGGGAGCACTGAAGCTTTCTTT. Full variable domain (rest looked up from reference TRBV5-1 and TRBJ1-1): KAGVTQTPRYLIKTRGQQVTLSCSPISGHRSVSWYQQTPGQGLQFLFEYFSETQRNKGNFPGRFSGRQFSNSRSEMNVSTLELGDSALYLCASSLVPGSTEAFFGQGTRLTVV.

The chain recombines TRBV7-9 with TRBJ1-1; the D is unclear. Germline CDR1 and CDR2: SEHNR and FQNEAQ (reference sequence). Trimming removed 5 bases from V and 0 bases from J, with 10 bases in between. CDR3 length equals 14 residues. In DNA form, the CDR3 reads TGTGCCAGCAGCAATATGGCAGTGAACACTGAAGCTTTCTTT. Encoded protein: CASSNMAVNTEAFF.

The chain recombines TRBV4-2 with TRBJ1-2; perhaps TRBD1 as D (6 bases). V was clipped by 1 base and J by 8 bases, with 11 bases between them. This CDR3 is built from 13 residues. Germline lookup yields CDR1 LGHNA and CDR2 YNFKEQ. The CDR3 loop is CASSQVGQGGYTF. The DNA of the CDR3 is TGTGCCAGCAGCCAAGTGGGACAAGGAGGCTACACCTTC.